This T cell receptor beta chain was sequenced in a study of shared clonotypes between healthy human individuals. Concerning this clone: The sample holds other DNA sequences that translate to the same CDR3.

Germline V lookup: CDR1 LGHNA, CDR2 YSLEER. This CDR3 is built from 15 residues. The V and J ends lost 0 bases and 1 base respectively, with 9 bases between them. In the naive CD8 group, cells lacked CD45RO and were positively selected for CCR7, so terminally differentiated effector memory CD45RA+ cells were left out. Using immunoSEQ multiplex PCR, the repertoire was profiled, and TCRdb retains in-frame clones only, with some absent. The sample contains about 2,100,000 clones, roughly 91% of which appear only once. This receptor was identified in a man younger than 30 in good health. Some clones in this sample may be carry-over from other donors' samples. The chain joins TRBV4-3 to TRBJ1-1; D possibly corresponds to TRBD1 (5 bases). Sequences were obtained from naive CD8+ T cells from PBMCs. This chain's CDR3 is CASSQDGGGNTEAFF. CDR3 nucleotide sequence: TGCGCCAGCAGCCAAGATGGTGGGGGGAACACTGAAGCTTTCTTT.